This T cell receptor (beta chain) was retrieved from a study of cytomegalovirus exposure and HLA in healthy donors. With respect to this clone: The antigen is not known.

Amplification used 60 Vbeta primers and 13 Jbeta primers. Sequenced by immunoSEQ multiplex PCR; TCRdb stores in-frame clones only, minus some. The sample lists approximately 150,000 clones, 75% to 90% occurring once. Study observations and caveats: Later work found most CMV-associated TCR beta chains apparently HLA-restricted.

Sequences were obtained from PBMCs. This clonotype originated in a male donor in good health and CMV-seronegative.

CDR3 sequence: CASTGAGILMGKLFF. DNA of the CDR3: TGTGCCAGCACCGGAGCCGGGATACTGATGGGAAAACTGTTTTTT. The J gene is TRBJ1-4, the V gene TRBV7-8; D not resolved. Trimming took 7 bases from V and 10 from J, leaving 22 bases between them. Germline-derived CDR1 and CDR2 are SGHVS and FQNEAQ. This CDR3 has 15 residues.